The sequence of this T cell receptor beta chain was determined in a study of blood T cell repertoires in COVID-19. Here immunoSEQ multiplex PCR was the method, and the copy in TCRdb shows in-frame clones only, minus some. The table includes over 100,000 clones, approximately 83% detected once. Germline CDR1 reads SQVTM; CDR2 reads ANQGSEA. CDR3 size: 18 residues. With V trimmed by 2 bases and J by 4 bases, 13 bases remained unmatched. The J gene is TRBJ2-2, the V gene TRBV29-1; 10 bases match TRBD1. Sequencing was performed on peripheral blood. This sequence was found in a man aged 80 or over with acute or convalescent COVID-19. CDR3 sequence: CSVEFAWGQGSGTGELFF. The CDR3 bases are TGCAGCGTTGAATTTGCGTGGGGACAGGGGTCGGGCACCGGGGAGCTGTTTTTT.